This T cell receptor beta chain was sequenced for a study of blood T cell repertoires in COVID-19. Overall study: Spain, Italy and the United States supplied samples that represented acute and convalescent COVID-19. From T cells, B-cell-depleted T cells, or PBMCs came the material, which was cDNA or gDNA.

The V end was cut by 1 base, the J end by 5 bases, with 11 bases between. Germline CDR1 MGHRA, CDR2 YSYEKL. The CDR3 runs to 15 residues. The authors' processing: Scientists estimated how many nucleated cells there were by amplifying reference gene primers. TCRdb keeps only in-frame clones here, not all; method: immunoSEQ multiplex PCR. That table is the source of V, J and clone size, and D and trimming were worked out from the DNA. This sample yields approximately 240,000 clones, of which around 80% are seen a single time; roughly 5.5% belongs to the top ten. Sequencing was done on a sample of peripheral blood. The sequence was collected from a human donor in a cohort sampled during active COVID-19. V usage is TRBV4-1 and J usage is TRBJ1-4; TRBD1 might be the D (6 bases). DNA of the CDR3: TGCGCCAGCAGCCAAGCAGGACAGCGGAATGAAAAACTGTTTTTT. Translation gives CASSQAGQRNEKLFF.